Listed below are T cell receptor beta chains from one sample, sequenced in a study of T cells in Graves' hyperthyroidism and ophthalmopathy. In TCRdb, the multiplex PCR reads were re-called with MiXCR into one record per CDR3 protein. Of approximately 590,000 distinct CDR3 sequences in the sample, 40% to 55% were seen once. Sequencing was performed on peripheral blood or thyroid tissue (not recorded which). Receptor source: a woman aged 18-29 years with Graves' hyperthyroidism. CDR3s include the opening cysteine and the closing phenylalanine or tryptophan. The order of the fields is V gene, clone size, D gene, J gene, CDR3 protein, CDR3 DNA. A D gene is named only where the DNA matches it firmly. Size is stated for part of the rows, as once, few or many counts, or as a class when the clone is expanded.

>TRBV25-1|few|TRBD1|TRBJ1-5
CASSEYGTGYNQPQHF
TGTGCCAGCAGTGAATACGGGACAGGTTACAATCAGCCCCAGCATTTT
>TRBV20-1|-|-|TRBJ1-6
CSANHAPQGLGSPLHF
TGCAGTGCTAATCATGCACCCCAGGGACTGGGTTCACCCCTCCACTTT
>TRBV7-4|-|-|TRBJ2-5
CASSRGVEGETQYF
TGTGCCAGCAGCCGCGGCGTGGAGGGCGAGACCCAGTACTTC
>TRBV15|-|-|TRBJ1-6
CATSRTARNSPLHF
TGTGCCACCAGCAGGACAGCAAGAAATTCACCCCTCCACTTT
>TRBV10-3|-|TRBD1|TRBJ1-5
CASSSLDRVSNQPQHF
TGTGCCAGCAGTTCCCTGGACAGGGTTAGCAATCAGCCCCAGCATTTT
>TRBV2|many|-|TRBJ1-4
CASGRGEKLFF
TGTGCCAGCGGGCGAGGTGAAAAACTGTTTTTT
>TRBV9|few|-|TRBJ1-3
CASSQVSRGTIYF
TGCGCCAGCAGCCAGGTATCTCGTGGGACCATATATTTT
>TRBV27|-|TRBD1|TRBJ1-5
CASSLGQGSWNQPQHF
TGTGCCAGCAGCCTGGGACAGGGAAGTTGGAATCAGCCCCAGCATTTT
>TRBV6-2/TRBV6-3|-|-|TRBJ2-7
CASSYKNSYEQYF
TGTGCCAGCAGTTACAAGAACTCCTACGAGCAGTACTTC
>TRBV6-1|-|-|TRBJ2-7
CASSEIYNYEQYF
TGTGCCAGCAGTGAAATTTACAACTACGAGCAGTACTTC
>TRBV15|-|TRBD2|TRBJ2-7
CASSPSLAGGSYEQYF
TGTGCCAGCAGCCCCTCGTTAGCGGGAGGGTCCTACGAGCAGTACTTC
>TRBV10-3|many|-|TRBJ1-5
CAISEHKAYSNQPQHF
TGTGCCATCAGTGAACATAAGGCGTATAGCAATCAGCCCCAGCATTTT
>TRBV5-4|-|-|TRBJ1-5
CASSTDPAGEPQHF
TGTGCCAGCAGCACCGACCCGGCTGGAGAGCCCCAGCATTTT
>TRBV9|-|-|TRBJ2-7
CASSTTRRDLGQYF
TGTGCCAGCAGCACGACTAGGAGGGACCTCGGGCAGTACTTC
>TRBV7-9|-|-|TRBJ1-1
CASRFNMQDATEAFF
TGTGCCAGCAGGTTTAATATGCAGGACGCCACTGAAGCTTTCTTT
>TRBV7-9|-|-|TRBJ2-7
CASSQGLRGAYEQYF
TGTGCCAGCAGCCAAGGACTCAGGGGGGCCTACGAGCAGTACTTC
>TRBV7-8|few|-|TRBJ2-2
CASSLVLTGELFF
TGTGCCAGCAGCTTGGTACTCACCGGGGAGCTGTTTTTT
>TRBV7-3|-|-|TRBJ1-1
CASSRRGPNTEAFF
TGTGCCAGCAGCCGCCGGGGCCCGAACACTGAAGCTTTCTTT
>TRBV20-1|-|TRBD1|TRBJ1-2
CSTGEGYTF
TGCAGCACAGGGGAAGGCTACACCTTC
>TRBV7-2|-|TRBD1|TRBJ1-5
CASSHSGQGDDQPQHF
TGTGCCAGCAGCCACTCGGGACAGGGGGACGATCAGCCCCAGCATTTT
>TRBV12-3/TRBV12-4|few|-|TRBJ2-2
CASSLPGWELFF
TGTGCCAGCAGTTTACCGGGTTGGGAGCTGTTTTTT
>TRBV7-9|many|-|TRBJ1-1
CASSSSLDTEAFF
TGTGCCAGCAGCTCGAGTCTGGACACTGAAGCTTTCTTT
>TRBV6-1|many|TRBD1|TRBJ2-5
CASREAGGGQETQYF
TGTGCCAGCAGAGAAGCAGGGGGCGGGCAAGAGACCCAGTACTTC
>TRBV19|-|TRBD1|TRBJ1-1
CASGQPNTEAFF
TGTGCCTCGGGACAGCCGAACACTGAAGCTTTCTTT
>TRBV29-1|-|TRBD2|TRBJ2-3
CSVEPSGKVTDTQYF
TGCAGCGTTGAGCCTAGCGGGAAGGTCACAGATACGCAGTATTTT
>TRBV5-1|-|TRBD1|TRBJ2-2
CASSSSGTGGSGELFF
TGCGCCAGCAGCTCCTCCGGGACAGGGGGGTCCGGGGAGCTGTTTTTT
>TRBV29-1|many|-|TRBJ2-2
CSALTGLTGELFF
TGCAGCGCCTTAACAGGACTCACCGGGGAGCTGTTTTTT
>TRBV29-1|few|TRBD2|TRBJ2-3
CSVRPSGKITDTQYF
TGCAGCGTGAGGCCTAGCGGGAAGATCACAGATACGCAGTATTTT
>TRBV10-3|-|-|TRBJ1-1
CASSYPPRSTEAFF
TGTGCCAGCAGTTACCCCCCGCGGAGCACTGAAGCTTTCTTT
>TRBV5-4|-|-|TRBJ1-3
CASSFVGAGNTIYF
TGTGCCAGCAGCTTTGTAGGGGCGGGAAACACCATATATTTT
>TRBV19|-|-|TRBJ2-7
CARELQPEQYF
TGTGCCAGAGAGCTTCAACCCGAGCAGTACTTC
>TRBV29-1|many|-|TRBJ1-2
CSVVVVGMVYGYTF
TGCAGCGTTGTTGTCGTCGGGATGGTCTATGGCTACACCTTC
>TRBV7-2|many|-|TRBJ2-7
CASSPRGHEQYF
TGCGCCAGCAGCCCACGGGGCCACGAGCAGTACTTC
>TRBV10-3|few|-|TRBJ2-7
CAISESDLSEATFYEQYF
TGTGCCATCAGTGAGTCGGACCTCTCGGAGGCAACATTCTACGAGCAGTACTTC
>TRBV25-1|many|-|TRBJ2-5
CASSSQGPTRDQYF
TGTGCCAGCAGTTCACAGGGGCCGACGCGGGACCAGTACTTC
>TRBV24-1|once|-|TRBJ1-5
CAISDPTLSNQPQHF
TGTGCCATCAGTGACCCCACCCTTAGCAATCAGCCCCAGCATTTT
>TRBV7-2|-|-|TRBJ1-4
CASSYSGAGQREKLFF
TGTGCCAGCAGTTACTCAGGGGCCGGACAGAGGGAAAAACTGTTTTTT
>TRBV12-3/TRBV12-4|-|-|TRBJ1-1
CASSSNEPTEAFF
TGTGCCAGCAGTTCAAACGAACCTACTGAAGCTTTCTTT
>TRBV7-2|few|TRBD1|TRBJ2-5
CASSRRGLETQYF
TGTGCCAGCAGCCGCAGGGGGCTGGAGACCCAGTACTTC
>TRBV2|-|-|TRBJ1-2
CASDPGVGYGYTF
TGTGCCAGCGACCCAGGGGTCGGCTATGGCTACACCTTC
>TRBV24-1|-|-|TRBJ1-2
CATSARDRSYGYTF
TGTGCCACCAGTGCTAGAGACAGATCCTATGGCTACACCTTC
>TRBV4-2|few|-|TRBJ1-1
CASSQGHPNTEAFF
TGTGCCAGCAGCCAGGGACACCCGAACACTGAAGCTTTCTTT
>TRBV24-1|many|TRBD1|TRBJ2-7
CATSETGQYEQYF
TGTGCCACCAGTGAAACGGGACAGTACGAGCAGTACTTC
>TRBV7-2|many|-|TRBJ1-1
CASRVTGNTEAFF
TGTGCCAGCAGGGTGACAGGGAACACTGAAGCTTTCTTT
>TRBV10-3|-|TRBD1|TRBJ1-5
CAISDRESQPQHF
TGCGCCATCAGTGACAGGGAAAGTCAGCCCCAGCATTTT
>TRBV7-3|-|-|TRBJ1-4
CASSQGTLAENEKLFF
TGTGCCAGCAGCCAAGGGACACTTGCGGAGAATGAAAAACTGTTTTTT
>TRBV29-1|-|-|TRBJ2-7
CSVEDRGLRPSYEQYF
TGCAGCGTTGAAGATCGGGGGCTGCGCCCATCCTACGAGCAGTACTTC